The 5 T cell receptor beta chains in this list originate from one sample, sequenced in a study of T cell responses to AZD1222 COVID-19 vaccine. The table came from immunoSEQ multiplex PCR; TCRdb's copy has only in-frame clones and leaves some out. The sample yields about 180,000 clones, around nine tenths seen once. Sequences were derived from peripheral blood, sampled 28 days after the second AZD1222 dose. These receptors were collected from an adult who received the AZD1222 COVID-19 vaccine.

V is TRBV13 and J is TRBJ2-6; D is ambiguous. Trimming shortened V by 3 bases and J by 0 bases, and 6 bases separated the two germline ends. CDR1 and CDR2 from the germline V gene are PRHDT and FYEKMQ (reference sequence). The CDR3 has 15 residues. In DNA, the CDR3 is TGTGCCAGCAGCTTCAGCAGCTCTGGGGCCAACGTCCTGACTTTC. The encoded protein is CASSFSSSGANVLTF.

This clone was detected only once. The J gene is TRBJ1-5, the V gene TRBV19; D call uncertain. Trimming stripped 1 base from V and 9 bases from J, with 7 bases between. Germline V gives CDR1 LNHDA, CDR2 SQIVND (reference sequence). This CDR3 contains 12 residues. CDR3 in amino acids: CASSIGAGPQHF. CDR3 in DNA: TGTGCCAGTAGTATAGGGGCAGGGCCCCAGCATTTT.

This clone appeared once. The chain combines TRBV19 with TRBJ1-6, with TRBD1 identical over 8 bases. The CDR3 totals 15 residues. Germline assignment: CDR1 LNHDA and CDR2 SQIVND (reference sequence). V lost 6 bases to trimming and J lost 10 bases; unmatched junction nucleotides: 11. CDR3 in DNA: TGTGCCAGTAGCACCGAGCAGGGGGCGTCGTCACCCCTCCACTTT. Its translation: CASSTEQGASSPLHF.

The chain is built from TRBV4-3 and TRBJ1-2, with unresolved D. Germline assignment: CDR1 LGHNA and CDR2 YSLEER. There are 15 residues in the CDR3. The V end was cut by 0 bases, the J end by 5 bases, with 13 bases between. CDR3 protein: CASSQEVRVGYGYTF. The CDR3 DNA reads TGCGCCAGCAGCCAAGAAGTTAGGGTCGGGTATGGCTACACCTTC.

The genes are TRBV30 and TRBJ2-3; D is uncertain. The CDR3 is 15 amino acids. Germline lookup yields CDR1 GTSNPN and CDR2 SVGIG (reference sequence). Deletions cut 0 bases from V and 0 bases from J, with 10 bases between. The CDR3 protein is CAWSVTQTSTDTQYF. CDR3 DNA sequence: TGTGCCTGGAGTGTAACACAGACTAGCACAGATACGCAGTATTTT. Combining the CDR3 with reference TRBV30 and TRBJ2-3 gives the whole variable domain SQTIHQWPATLVQPVGSPLSLECTVEGTSNPNLYWYRQAAGRGLQLLFYSVGIGQISSEVPQNLSASRPQDRQFILSSKKLLLSDSGFYLCAWSVTQTSTDTQYFGPGTRLTVL.